This T cell receptor beta chain was recovered during a study of T-cell memory formation after mild COVID-19 (dated by TCRdb to about 2021). General notes on the study: TCR sequence clusters from the two donors were largely donor specific. In a couple of donors, T-cell clones that expanded and contracted after mild COVID-19 were tracked by sequencing TCRalpha and TCRbeta repertoires over time. The cohort comprised two young, previously healthy adult volunteers, one female and one male.

On this clonotype itself: Its antigen is still unknown. No much larger clone is present one base from it, and per-base qualities are unavailable.

The sequencing machine was an Illumina NovaSeq 6000. cDNA libraries for TCRalpha and TCRbeta were prepared by 5'RACE using constant-segment primers, with sample barcodes and unique molecular identifiers added. RNA was extracted from every sample with Trizol reagent. Amplification of the libraries took two PCR steps, and the second step added a second sample barcode plus Illumina TruSeq adapters. The libraries were sequenced on an Illumina NovaSeq using 2 x 150 bp paired-end reads. Turning to the authors' computational methods: Demultiplexing of reads and collapsing into UMI-guided consensus sequences were performed with migec v1.2.7. Using mixcr v2.1.11, the UMI consensuses were aligned to TRA and TRB V and J templates and assembled into clonotypes. A clonotype was counted as expanded or contracted only if both edgeR and NoisET called the change significant, with noise models trained on biological replicates. For edgeR calls, a false discovery rate-adjusted p below 0.01 and a log2 fold-change threshold of 1 were applied. As an exploratory analysis of dynamics, PCA with hierarchical clustering was applied to max-normalized trajectories of the 1000 most abundant clonotypes. Each responding clone was given a CD4 or CD8 phenotype based on the CD4+ and CD8+ repertoires, which had been sequenced separately. TCRdb redid the processing of the public reads, applying fastp at Q25 and MiXCR, and retained in-frame beta chains. Rows are combined by CDR3 protein, so each entry shows the most common genes and DNA. TCRdb's processing, not the authors', yielded these V and J calls. Here the sample has about 350,000 distinct CDR3 sequences; roughly an eighth occur a single time. Approximately 22% of the sample lies in the top ten.

Broad study findings and their caveats: Balanced CD4/CD8 phenotypes were observed for clones contracting from day 15 to 85, whereas a bias towards CD4+ was observed for a second wave of clones expanding from day 15 to 37. Whether the second-wave clones peaking on day 37 were SARS-CoV-2 specific was not confirmed. Contracting CD4+ clones appeared mostly in the CM and EM memory subsets, whereas CD8+ clones were enriched in EMRA. Only a couple of mild cases were covered in the study, and larger cohorts including severe cases with pre-infection samples were considered necessary. Some responding clones were detected in pre-infection memory, suggesting pre-existing cross-reactive memory T cells joined the SARS-CoV-2 response.

Ficoll-Paque density gradient centrifugation was the method used to isolate PBMCs. The V end loses 0 bases and the J end loses 5 bases, and a stretch of 7 bases separates them. Measured from the cysteine to the phenylalanine, the CDR3 is 13 residues long. The DNA shown is the 39-base CDR3, in frame from base 1. In the germline V gene, CDR1 corresponds to LGHNA and CDR2 to YSLEER. The clonotype originates from a man aged 18 to 29 who had mild COVID-19 (a few samples of this study predate the infection). The sample titles of this study are shuffled in the database, so cell type and time point are left out; the donor was told from shared clones. Source material: PBMCs or a T cell subset sorted from them (not recorded which). This receptor chain uses TRBV4-3 and TRBJ1-1; no D segment can be confidently identified. CDR3 region: CASSQDGRTEAFF. The sequenced DNA is TGCGCCAGCAGCCAAGATGGGAGGACTGAAGCTTTCTTT.